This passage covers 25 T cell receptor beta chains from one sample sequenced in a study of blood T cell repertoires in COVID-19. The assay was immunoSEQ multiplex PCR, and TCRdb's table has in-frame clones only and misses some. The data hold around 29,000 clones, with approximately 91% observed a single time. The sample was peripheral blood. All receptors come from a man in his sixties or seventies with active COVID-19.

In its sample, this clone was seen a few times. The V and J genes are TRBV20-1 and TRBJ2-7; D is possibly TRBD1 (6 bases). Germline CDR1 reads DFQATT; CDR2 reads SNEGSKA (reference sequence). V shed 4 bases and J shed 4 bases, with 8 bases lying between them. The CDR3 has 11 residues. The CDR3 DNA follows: TGCAGTGCTACACAGGGTTACGAGCAGTACTTC. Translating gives CSATQGYEQYF.

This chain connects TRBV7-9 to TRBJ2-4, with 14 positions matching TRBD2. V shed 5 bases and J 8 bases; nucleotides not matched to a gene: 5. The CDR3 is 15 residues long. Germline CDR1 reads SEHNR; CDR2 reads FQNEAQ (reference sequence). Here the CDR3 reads CASSDGTSGSHIQYF. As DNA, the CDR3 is TGTGCCAGCAGCGATGGGACTAGCGGGAGTCACATTCAGTACTTC.

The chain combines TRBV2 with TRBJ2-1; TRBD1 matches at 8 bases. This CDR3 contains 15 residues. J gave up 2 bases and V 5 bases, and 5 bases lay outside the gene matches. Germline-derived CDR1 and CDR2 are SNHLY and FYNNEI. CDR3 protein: CASSPPGQAYNEQFF. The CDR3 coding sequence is TGTGCCAGCAGTCCCCCGGGACAGGCCTACAATGAGCAGTTCTTC.

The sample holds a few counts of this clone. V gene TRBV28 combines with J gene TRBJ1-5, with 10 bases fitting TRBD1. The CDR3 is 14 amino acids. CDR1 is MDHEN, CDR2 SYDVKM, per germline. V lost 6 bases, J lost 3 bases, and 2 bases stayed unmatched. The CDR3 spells CASRGQGINQPQHF. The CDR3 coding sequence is TGTGCCAGCAGGGGACAGGGGATCAATCAGCCCCAGCATTTT.

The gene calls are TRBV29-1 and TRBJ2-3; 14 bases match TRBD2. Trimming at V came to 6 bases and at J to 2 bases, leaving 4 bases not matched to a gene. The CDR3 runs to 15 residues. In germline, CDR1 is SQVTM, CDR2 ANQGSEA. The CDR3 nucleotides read TGCAGCGTGAGACTAGCGGGAGGGCACACAGATACGCAGTATTTT. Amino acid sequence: CSVRLAGGHTDTQYF.

The CDR3 DNA reads as TGCAGCGTTGAACCGCGTATCGGAGAGACCCAGTACTTC. Residues: CSVEPRIGETQYF. The chain couples TRBV29-1 to TRBJ2-5; D is ambiguous. Trimming removed 2 bases from V and 4 bases from J, with 11 bases in between. The CDR3 runs to 13 residues. Germline values: CDR1 SQVTM, CDR2 ANQGSEA.

CDR3 DNA sequence: TGTGCCAGCAGCCCCCTTTCGGGAGGGGCCGAGCAGTACTTC. Its protein product is CASSPLSGGAEQYF. The J gene is TRBJ2-7, the V gene TRBV27, with 8 bases aligning to TRBD2. CDR1 MNHEY and CDR2 SMNVEV come from the germline V gene (reference sequence). The trim removed 6 bases at V and 6 bases at J, leaving 10 bases unmatched. The CDR3 loop spans 14 amino acids.

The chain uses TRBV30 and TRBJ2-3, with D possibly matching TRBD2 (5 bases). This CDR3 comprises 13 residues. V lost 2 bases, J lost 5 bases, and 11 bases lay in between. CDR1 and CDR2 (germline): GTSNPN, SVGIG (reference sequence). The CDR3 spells CAWSNSVRDTQYF. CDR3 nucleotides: TGTGCCTGGAGTAATAGCGTCAGAGATACGCAGTATTTT.

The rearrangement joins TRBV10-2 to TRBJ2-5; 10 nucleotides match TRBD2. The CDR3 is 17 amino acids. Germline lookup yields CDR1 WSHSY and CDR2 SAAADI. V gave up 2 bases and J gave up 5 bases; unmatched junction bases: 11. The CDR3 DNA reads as TGCGCCAGCAGTGAGGGTCCTAGCGGGAGAGTTGTTGAGACCCAGTACTTC. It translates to CASSEGPSGRVVETQYF.

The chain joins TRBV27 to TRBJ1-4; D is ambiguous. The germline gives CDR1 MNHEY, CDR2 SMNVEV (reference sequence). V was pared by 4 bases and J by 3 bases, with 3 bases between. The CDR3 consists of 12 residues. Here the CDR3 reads CASSSANEKLFF. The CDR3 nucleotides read TGTGCCAGCAGTTCGGCTAATGAAAAACTGTTTTTT.

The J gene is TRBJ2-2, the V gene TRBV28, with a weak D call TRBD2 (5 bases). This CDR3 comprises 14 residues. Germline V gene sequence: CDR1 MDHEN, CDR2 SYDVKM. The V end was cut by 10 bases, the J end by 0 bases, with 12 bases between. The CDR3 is CATQLEPNTGELFF. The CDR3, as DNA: TGTGCCACACAACTAGAACCGAACACCGGGGAGCTGTTTTTT.

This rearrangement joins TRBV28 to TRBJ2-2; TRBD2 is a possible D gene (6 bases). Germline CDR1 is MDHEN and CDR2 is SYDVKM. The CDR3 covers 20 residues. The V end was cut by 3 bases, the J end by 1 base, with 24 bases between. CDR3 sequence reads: CASSFVLEGWIVGNTGELFF. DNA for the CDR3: TGTGCCAGCAGTTTTGTGTTGGAGGGTTGGATTGTGGGGAACACCGGGGAGCTGTTTTTT.

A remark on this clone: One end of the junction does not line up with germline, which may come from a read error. The CDR3 bases are TGTGCCAGTATAAAGACTAGCGGGAGGCCTCTTCTCTTC. Translating gives CASIKTSGRPLLF. V gene TRBV19 combines with J gene TRBJ2-7; 13 nucleotides align to TRBD2. The CDR3 loop spans 13 amino acids. Germline CDR1 LNHDA, CDR2 SQIVND (reference sequence).

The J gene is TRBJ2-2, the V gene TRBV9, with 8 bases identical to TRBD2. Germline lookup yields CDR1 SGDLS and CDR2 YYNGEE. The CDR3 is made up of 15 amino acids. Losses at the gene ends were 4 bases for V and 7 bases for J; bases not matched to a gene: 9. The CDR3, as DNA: TGTGCCAGCAGCCCACCGGGACTAGGGGTCGGGGAGCTGTTTTTT. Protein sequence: CASSPPGLGVGELFF.

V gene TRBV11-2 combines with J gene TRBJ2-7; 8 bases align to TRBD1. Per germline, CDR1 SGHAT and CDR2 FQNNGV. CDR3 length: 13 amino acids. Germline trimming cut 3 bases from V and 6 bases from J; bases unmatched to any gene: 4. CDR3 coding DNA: TGTGCCAGCAGCTTGCCAGGGGGCATCGAGCAGTACTTC. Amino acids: CASSLPGGIEQYF. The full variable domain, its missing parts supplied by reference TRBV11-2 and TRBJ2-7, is EAGVAQSPRYKIIEKRQSVAFWCNPISGHATLYWYQQILGQGPKLLIQFQNNGVVDDSQLPKDRFSAERLKGVDSTLKIQPAKLEDSAVYLCASSLPGGIEQYFGPGTRLTVT.

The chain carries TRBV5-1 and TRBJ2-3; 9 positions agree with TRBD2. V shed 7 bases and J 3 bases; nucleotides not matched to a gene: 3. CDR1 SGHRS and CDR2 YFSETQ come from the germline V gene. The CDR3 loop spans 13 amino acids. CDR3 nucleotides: TGCGCCAGCGCGGGAGGGAATACAGATACGCAGTATTTT. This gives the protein CASAGGNTDTQYF.

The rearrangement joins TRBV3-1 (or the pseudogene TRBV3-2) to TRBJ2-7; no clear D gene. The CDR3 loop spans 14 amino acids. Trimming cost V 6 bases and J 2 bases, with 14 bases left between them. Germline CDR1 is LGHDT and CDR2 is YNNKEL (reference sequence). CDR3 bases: TGTGCCAGCAGTCCCATCGGTCGAACCTACGAGCAGTACTTC. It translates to CASSPIGRTYEQYF.

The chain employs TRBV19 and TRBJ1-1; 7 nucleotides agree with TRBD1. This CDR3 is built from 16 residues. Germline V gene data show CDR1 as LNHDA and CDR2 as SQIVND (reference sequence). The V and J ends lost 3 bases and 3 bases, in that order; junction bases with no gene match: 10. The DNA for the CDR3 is TGTGCCAGTAGTATGGAGGGGGCGAGTTTGGACACTGAAGCTTTCTTT. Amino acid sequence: CASSMEGASLDTEAFF.

The CDR3 here is CASSRTSGSSYEQYF. CDR3 coding DNA: TGTGCCAGCAGCCGGACTAGCGGGAGCTCCTACGAGCAGTACTTC. The chain has TRBV4-2 and TRBJ2-7, with 13 bases aligning to TRBD2. Trimming removed 4 bases from V and 0 bases from J; junction bases left unmatched: 0. Germline CDR1 LGHNA, CDR2 YNFKEQ. CDR3 size: 15 residues.

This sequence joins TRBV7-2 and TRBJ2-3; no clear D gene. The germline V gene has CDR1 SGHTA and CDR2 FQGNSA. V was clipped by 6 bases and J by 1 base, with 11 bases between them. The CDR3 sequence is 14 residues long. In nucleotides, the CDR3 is TGTGCCAGCAGTCCGGGTGCCGGCACAGATACGCAGTATTTT. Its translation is CASSPGAGTDTQYF.

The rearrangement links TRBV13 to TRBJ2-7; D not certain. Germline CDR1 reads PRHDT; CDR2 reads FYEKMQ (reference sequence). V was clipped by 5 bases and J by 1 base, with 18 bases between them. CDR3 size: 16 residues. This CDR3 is CASSPATGSLSYEQYF. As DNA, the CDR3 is TGTGCCAGCAGCCCTGCGACGGGTTCGTTGTCCTACGAGCAGTACTTC.

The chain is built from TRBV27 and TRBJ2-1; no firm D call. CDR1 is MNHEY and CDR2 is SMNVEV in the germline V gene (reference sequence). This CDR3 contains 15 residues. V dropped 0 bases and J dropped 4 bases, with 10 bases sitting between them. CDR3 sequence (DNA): TGTGCCAGCAGTTTATCAGCAGGTCGGTACAATGAGCAGTTCTTC. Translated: CASSLSAGRYNEQFF.

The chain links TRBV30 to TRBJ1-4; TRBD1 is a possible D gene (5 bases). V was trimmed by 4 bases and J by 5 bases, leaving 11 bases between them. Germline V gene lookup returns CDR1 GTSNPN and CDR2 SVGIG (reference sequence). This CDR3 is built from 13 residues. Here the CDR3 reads CAWKDIANEKLFF. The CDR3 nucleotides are TGTGCCTGGAAGGACATTGCGAATGAAAAACTGTTTTTT.

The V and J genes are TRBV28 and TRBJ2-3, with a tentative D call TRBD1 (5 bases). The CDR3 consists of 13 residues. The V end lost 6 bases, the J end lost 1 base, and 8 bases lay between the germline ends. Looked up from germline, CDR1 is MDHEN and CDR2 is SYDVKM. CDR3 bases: TGTGCCAGCAGAGACAGTCGCACAGATACGCAGTATTTT. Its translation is CASRDSRTDTQYF.

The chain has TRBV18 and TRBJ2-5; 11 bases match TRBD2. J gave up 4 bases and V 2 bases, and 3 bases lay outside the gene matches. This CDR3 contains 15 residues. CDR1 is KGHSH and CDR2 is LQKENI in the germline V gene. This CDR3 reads CASSPSSGRRETQYF. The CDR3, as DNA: TGTGCCAGCTCACCATCTAGCGGGAGGAGAGAGACCCAGTACTTC.